This T cell receptor (beta chain) was profiled in a study of patients and donors after allogeneic stem cell transplantation. CDR3 length: 15 residues. Trimming cost V 2 bases and J 4 bases, with 11 bases left between them. Per germline, CDR1 SEHNR and CDR2 FQNEAQ (reference sequence). This clonotype was counted only a few times. One entry per CDR3 protein results from TCRdb running MiXCR on the RT-PCR reads. Of some 10,000 distinct CDR3 sequences in the sample, roughly a fifth were seen once. The chain has TRBV7-9 and TRBJ2-2; a possible D gene is TRBD1 (6 bases). The clonotype was recovered from a human donor who was either an allogeneic HSCT recipient or a stem cell or donor lymphocyte infusion donor (not recorded which). It is not recorded whose cells these are; they may come from a transplant donor. The sample taken for sequencing was blood, either unsorted or a sorted T cell fraction (not recorded which). The CDR3: CASSLQGSVTGELFF. In DNA, the CDR3 is TGTGCCAGCAGCTTACAGGGGTCGGTCACCGGGGAGCTGTTTTTT.